The present T cell receptor (beta chain) was sequenced within a study of cytomegalovirus exposure and HLA in healthy donors. General study points: As was reported, the classifier diagnosed cytomegalovirus status with high specificity and sensitivity. While the bulk of TCR sequences proved rare, some public TCRs turned up in many donors.

Of note for this clone: Its antigen remains unknown.

Generated by immunoSEQ multiplex PCR, the TCRdb table keeps only in-frame clones and is missing some. The sample records about 130,000 clones, over 80% being singletons. The donors were members of the validation cohort comprising over a hundred subjects, separate from the roughly 670-subject first cohort. The sequenced material came from PBMCs. This receptor was taken from a woman aged 25 to 39 in good health and CMV-seropositive.

CDR3 in DNA: TGTGCCAGCAGCTCCCCCGGACTAGGGAACGGTGAGCAGTTCTTC. Translation: CASSSPGLGNGEQFF. The V and J genes are TRBV7-9 and TRBJ2-1, with 7 bases identical to TRBD2. J lost 9 bases, V lost 4 bases, and 12 bases had no gene match. CDR1 and CDR2 (germline): SEHNR, FQNEAQ (reference sequence). The CDR3 is made up of 15 amino acids. The full variable domain, in which reference TRBV7-9 and TRBJ2-1 provide the parts outside the CDR3, is DTGVSQNPRHKITKRGQNVTFRCDPISEHNRLYWYRQTLGQGPEFLTYFQNEAQLEKSRLLSDRFSAERPKGSFSTLEIQRTEQGDSAMYLCASSSPGLGNGEQFFGPGTRLTVL.